This T cell receptor (beta chain) was retrieved from a study of T cell clonality in common variable immunodeficiency. Assay: immunoSEQ multiplex PCR; the TCRdb copy retains only in-frame clones and omits some. Listed for the sample are about 30,000 clones, none seen a single time. This clone occurred many times. Its antigen is undetermined. The CDR3 end lies 3 residues beyond the end of the read and is filled in from the germline J gene. CDR1 and CDR2 from the germline V gene are DFQATT and SNEGSKA (reference sequence). CDR3 length equals 15 residues. Losses at the gene ends were 1 base for V and 0 bases for J; bases not matched to a gene: 5. The study, taken as a whole, reports: Shared TCRbeta clones were fewer between CVID subjects than controls.

The receptor was derived from a person aged 18 to 70 in good health. The V and J genes are TRBV20-1 and TRBJ2-7, with TRBD2 identical over 8 bases. The sample consisted of peripheral blood mononuclear cells. This CDR3 is CSARGEAGDSYEQYF. The part of the CDR3 DNA that was read is TGCAGTGCTAGAGGTGAAGCGGGGGACTCCTACGAG.